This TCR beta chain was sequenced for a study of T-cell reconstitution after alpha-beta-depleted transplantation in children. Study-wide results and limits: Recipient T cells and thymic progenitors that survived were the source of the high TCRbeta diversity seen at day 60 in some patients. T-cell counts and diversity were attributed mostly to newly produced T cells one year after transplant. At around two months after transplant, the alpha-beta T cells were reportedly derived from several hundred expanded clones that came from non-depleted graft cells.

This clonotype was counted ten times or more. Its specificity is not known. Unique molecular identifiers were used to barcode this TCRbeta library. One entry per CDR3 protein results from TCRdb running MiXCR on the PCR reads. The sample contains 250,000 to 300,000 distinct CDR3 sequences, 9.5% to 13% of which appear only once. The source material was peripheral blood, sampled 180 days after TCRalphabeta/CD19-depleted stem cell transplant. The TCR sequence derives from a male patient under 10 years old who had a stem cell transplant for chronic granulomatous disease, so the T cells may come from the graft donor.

The CDR3 protein is CASRQRQGGSPLHF. CDR3 sequence (DNA): TGTGCCAGCAGACAGAGACAGGGAGGTTCACCCCTCCACTTT. The chain recombines TRBV6-5 with TRBJ1-6, with 7 nucleotides matching TRBD1. With 6 bases clipped from V and 9 bases from J, the junction kept 8 bases outside the gene matches. This CDR3 has 14 residues. Germline V lookup: CDR1 MNHEY, CDR2 SVGAGI.